The next 13 T cell receptor beta chains were all read from a single sample in a study of blood T cells in healthy people across ages. Together with a sample-barcoded 5' primer, a J-beta primer mix was included in a second PCR lasting about 7 to 11 cycles. MiXCR was run by TCRdb on the 5' RACE reads, yielding one entry per CDR3 protein. The sample records about a million distinct CDR3 sequences, roughly 51% being singletons. Sequencing was performed on blood. Receptors were obtained from an older woman in good health.

The rearrangement uses TRBV28 and TRBJ2-2; the D is unclear. CDR3 size: 14 residues. Deletions cut 5 bases from V and 5 bases from J, with 12 bases between. Germline lookup yields CDR1 MDHEN and CDR2 SYDVKM. The DNA of the CDR3 is TGTGCCAGCAGTGTGCTAGGGCAAACCGGGGAGCTGTTTTTT. It codes for CASSVLGQTGELFF.

This clonotype was detected many times. The genes are TRBV4-1 and TRBJ2-1; 7 bases are shared with TRBD2. Germline V gene data show CDR1 as MGHRA and CDR2 as YSYEKL. The trim removed 3 bases at V and 8 bases at J, leaving 7 bases unmatched. This CDR3 has 14 amino acids. The DNA for the CDR3 is TGCGCCAGCAGCCAGCAGAGCGGGATCGATGAGCAGTTCTTC. Its protein product is CASSQQSGIDEQFF.

The chain recombines TRBV28 with TRBJ2-1; possible D gene TRBD2, 7 bases. Trimming pared 4 bases from V and 8 bases from J, leaving 15 bases between. Germline V gene sequence: CDR1 MDHEN, CDR2 SYDVKM. The CDR3 contains 14 residues. The CDR3 coding sequence is TGTGCCAGCAGTTCCCCCCCGGGGGGCCATGAGCAGTTCTTC. It translates to CASSSPPGGHEQFF.

V is TRBV20-1 and J is TRBJ2-1; the match to TRBD2 covers 9 bases. The CDR3 has 10 residues. V dropped 6 bases and J dropped 15; count of bases not matched to a gene: 6. Germline V gives CDR1 DFQATT, CDR2 SNEGSKA (reference sequence). CDR3 amino acids: CSAETSGGFF. As DNA, the CDR3 is TGCAGTGCCGAGACTAGCGGTGGGTTCTTC.

This chain joins TRBV2 and TRBJ1-4; D is uncertain. CDR3 length: 15 residues. Germline-derived CDR1 and CDR2 are SNHLY and FYNNEI. V was shortened by 0 bases and J by 3 bases, with 8 bases between the two germline ends. CDR3 nucleotides: TGTGCCAGCAGTGAAGCAGGGTGGGCTAATGAAAAACTGTTTTTT. Its protein is CASSEAGWANEKLFF.

This chain links TRBV9 with TRBJ2-7; perhaps TRBD2 as D (6 bases). Looked up from germline, CDR1 is SGDLS and CDR2 is YYNGEE. The CDR3 is 15 residues long. V was clipped by 0 bases and J by 0 bases, with 10 bases between them. The DNA for the CDR3 is TGTGCCAGCAGCGTAGGTGGGAGGTCCTCCTACGAGCAGTACTTC. Protein product: CASSVGGRSSYEQYF.

This clonotype was detected only a few times. Since a much larger clone is just one base distant, this may be a read error. This chain links TRBV27 with TRBJ2-7; no clear D gene. Germline CDR1 reads MNHEY; CDR2 reads SMNVEV (reference sequence). V was shortened by 3 bases and J by 0 bases, with 6 bases between the two germline ends. The CDR3 is 13 amino acids. The CDR3 sequence is CASSFESSYEQYF. The CDR3 DNA reads as TGTGCCAGCAGTTTCGAGAGCTCCTACGAGCAGTACTTC.

V usage is TRBV5-1 and J usage is TRBJ1-2, with 7 nucleotides matching TRBD1. CDR1 and CDR2 (germline): SGHRS, YFSETQ. The length of the CDR3 is 15 residues. The V gene end was trimmed by 4 bases and the J gene end by 5 bases; junction bases not matched to a gene: 11. This CDR3 reads CASSPAPAGGYGYTF. CDR3 coding DNA: TGCGCCAGCAGCCCGGCCCCGGCAGGGGGGTATGGCTACACCTTC.

The rearrangement uses TRBV7-9 and TRBJ1-2; D is undetermined. In germline, CDR1 is SEHNR, CDR2 FQNEAQ (reference sequence). The CDR3 is 15 amino acids. The V gene lost 6 bases and the J gene lost 6 bases, with 20 bases spanning the gap. Here the CDR3 DNA reads TGTGCCAGCAGTTATGATGATCCAGGCTTCGATGGCTACACCTTC. It codes for CASSYDDPGFDGYTF.

This sequence joins TRBV6-6 and TRBJ2-7, with a tentative D call TRBD2 (5 bases). Germline V gene sequence: CDR1 MNHNY, CDR2 SVGAGI (reference sequence). The V end lost 6 bases, the J end lost 0 bases, and 12 bases lay between the germline ends. The CDR3 consists of 14 residues. CDR3 DNA: TGTGCCAGCAGAAAGACGGGGAGCTCCTACGAGCAGTACTTC. Amino acid sequence: CASRKTGSSYEQYF.

The gene calls are TRBV20-1 and TRBJ2-7; 7 positions agree with TRBD2. There are 16 residues in the CDR3. V lost 1 base, J lost 0 bases, and 9 bases stayed unmatched. From germline, CDR1 is DFQATT and CDR2 SNEGSKA (reference sequence). The CDR3 here is CSARAIAGPNSYEQYF. The CDR3 coding sequence is TGCAGTGCTAGAGCCATAGCGGGCCCGAACTCCTACGAGCAGTACTTC.

This clonotype occurred a few times. The gene calls are TRBV6-1 and TRBJ2-1, with D possibly matching TRBD1 (5 bases). This CDR3 has 15 residues. V was shortened by 5 bases and J by 4 bases, with 15 bases between the two germline ends. Germline V lookup: CDR1 MNHNS, CDR2 SASEGT. The CDR3 is CASSQQVLVYNEQFF. CDR3 DNA: TGTGCCAGCAGTCAACAGGTCCTAGTATACAATGAGCAGTTCTTC.

CDR3 region: CASRRSTSAANTGELFF. The CDR3, as DNA: TGTGCCAGCAGAAGAAGTACTAGCGCCGCGAACACCGGGGAGCTGTTTTTT. The rearrangement uses TRBV6-6 and TRBJ2-2, with 7 bases identical to TRBD2. The V gene end was trimmed by 6 bases and the J gene end by 0 bases; junction bases not matched to a gene: 10. The CDR3 extends over 17 amino acids. The germline CDR1 and CDR2 sequences are MNHNY and SVGAGI (reference sequence).